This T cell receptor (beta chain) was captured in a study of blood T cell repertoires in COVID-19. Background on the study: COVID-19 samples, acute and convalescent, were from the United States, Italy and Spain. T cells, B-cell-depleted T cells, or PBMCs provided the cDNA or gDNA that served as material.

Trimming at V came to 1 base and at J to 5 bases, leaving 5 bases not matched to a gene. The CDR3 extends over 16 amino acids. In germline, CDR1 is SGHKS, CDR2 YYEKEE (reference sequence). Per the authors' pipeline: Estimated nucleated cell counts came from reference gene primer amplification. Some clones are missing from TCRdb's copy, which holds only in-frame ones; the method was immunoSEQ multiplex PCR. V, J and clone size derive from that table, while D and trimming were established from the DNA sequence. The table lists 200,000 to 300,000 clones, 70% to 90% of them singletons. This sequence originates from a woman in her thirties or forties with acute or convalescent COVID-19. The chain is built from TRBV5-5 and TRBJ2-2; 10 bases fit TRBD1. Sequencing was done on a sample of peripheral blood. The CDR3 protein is CASSLNWDRGTGELFF. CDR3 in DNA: TGTGCCAGCAGCTTGAATTGGGACAGGGGAACCGGGGAGCTGTTTTTT.